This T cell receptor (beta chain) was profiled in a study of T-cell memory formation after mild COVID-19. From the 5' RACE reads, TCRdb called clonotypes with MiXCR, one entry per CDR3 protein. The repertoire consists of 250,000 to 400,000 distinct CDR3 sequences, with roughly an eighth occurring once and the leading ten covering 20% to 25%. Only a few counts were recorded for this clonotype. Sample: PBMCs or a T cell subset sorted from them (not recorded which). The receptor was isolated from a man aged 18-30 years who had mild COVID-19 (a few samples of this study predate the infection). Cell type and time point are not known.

CDR3: CASSRGVGGGYQETQYF. The CDR3, as DNA: TGTGCCAGCAGCCGTGGGGTTGGCGGGGGATACCAAGAGACCCAGTACTTC. This rearrangement joins TRBV5-4 to TRBJ2-5; 7 bases map to TRBD2. In germline, CDR1 is SGHNT, CDR2 YYREEE (reference sequence). V trimming: 4 bases; J trimming: 0 bases; junction bases outside the gene matches: 12. The CDR3 runs 17 residues.